The TCR beta chain described here comes from a study of identical twins. Study observations and caveats: There were fewer insertions in abundant cord blood beta clonotypes, but memory repertoires showed no such pattern.

The V and J ends lost 1 base and 5 bases respectively, with 8 bases between them. The CDR3 runs 14 residues. Per germline, CDR1 SEHNR and CDR2 FQNEAQ (reference sequence). This clonotype was counted a few times. Its antigen is as yet unknown. Using its own MiXCR run on the 5' RACE reads, TCRdb lists one record per CDR3 protein. The table records approximately 680,000 distinct CDR3 sequences, under 8.5% of them present only once. This sample was shared with a second study, whose subject was yellow fever vaccine responses in identical twins.

This receptor was taken from a woman younger than 30 in good health. The gene calls are TRBV7-9 and TRBJ2-2; D call uncertain. The specimen sequenced was PBMCs. The CDR3, as DNA: TGTGCCAGCAGCTTAGACAGTAGGACCGGGGAGCTGTTTTTT. It is translated as CASSLDSRTGELFF.